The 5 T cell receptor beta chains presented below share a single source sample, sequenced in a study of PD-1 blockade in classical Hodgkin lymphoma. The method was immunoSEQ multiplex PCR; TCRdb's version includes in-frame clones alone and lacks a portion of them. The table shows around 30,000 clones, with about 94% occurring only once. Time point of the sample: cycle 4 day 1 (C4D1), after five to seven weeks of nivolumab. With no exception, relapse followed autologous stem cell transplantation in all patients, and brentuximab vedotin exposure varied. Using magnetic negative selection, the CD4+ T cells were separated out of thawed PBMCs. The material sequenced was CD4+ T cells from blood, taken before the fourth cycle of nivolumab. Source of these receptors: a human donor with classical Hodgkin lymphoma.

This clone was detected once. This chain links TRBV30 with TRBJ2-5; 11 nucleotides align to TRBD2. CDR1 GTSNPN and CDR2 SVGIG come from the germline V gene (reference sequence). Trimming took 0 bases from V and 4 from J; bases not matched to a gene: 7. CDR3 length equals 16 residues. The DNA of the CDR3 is TGTGCCTGGAGTGTTGTAGCGGGAGGGCCAAGAGAGACCCAGTACTTC. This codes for CAWSVVAGGPRETQYF.

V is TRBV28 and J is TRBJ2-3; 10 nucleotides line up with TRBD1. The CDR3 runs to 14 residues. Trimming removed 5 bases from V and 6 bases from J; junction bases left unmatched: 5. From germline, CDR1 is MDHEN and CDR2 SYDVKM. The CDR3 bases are TGTGCCAGCAGTCGGGACAGGGGCAAGGATACGCAGTATTTT. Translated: CASSRDRGKDTQYF.

The CDR3 region has the DNA TGTGCCAGCAGCTTATCGGGCAGACCAGATATTGCGCAGTATTTT. Translation gives CASSLSGRPDIAQYF. The chain uses TRBV7-3 and TRBJ2-3; D not certain. Trimming took off 2 bases at V and 10 bases at J, with 19 bases between the two ends. The CDR3 spans 15 residues. CDR1 SGHTA and CDR2 FQGTGA come from the germline V gene.

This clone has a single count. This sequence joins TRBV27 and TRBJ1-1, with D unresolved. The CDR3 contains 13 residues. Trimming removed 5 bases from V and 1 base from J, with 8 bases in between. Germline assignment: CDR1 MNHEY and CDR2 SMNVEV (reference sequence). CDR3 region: CASSTTSNTEAFF. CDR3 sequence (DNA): TGTGCCAGCAGTACTACGTCGAACACTGAAGCTTTCTTT.

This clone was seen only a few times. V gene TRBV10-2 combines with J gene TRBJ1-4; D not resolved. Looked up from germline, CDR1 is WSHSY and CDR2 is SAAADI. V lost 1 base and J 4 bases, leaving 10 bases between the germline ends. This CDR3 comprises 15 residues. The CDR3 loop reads CASSEFGVGNEKLFF. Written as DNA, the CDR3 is TGCGCCAGCAGTGAGTTCGGGGTTGGTAATGAAAAACTGTTTTTT.